These 21 T cell receptor beta chains were sequenced from one sample in a study of identical twins listed by TCRdb under 2016. The receptor library was made with 5' RACE. TCRdb lists the instrument as Illumina HiSeq 2000. TCRdb handled the public reads itself, with Q25 trimming in fastp and clone calling in MiXCR, and kept productive beta chains. Entries that share a CDR3 protein sequence are merged under the most common genes and DNA. This sample holds roughly 570,000 distinct CDR3 sequences; 7.5% to 10% were observed only once. Around 3% of the sample rests with the top ten. These records were also assigned to another study, of yellow fever vaccine responses in identical twins.

What was sequenced was PBMCs. The receptors were gathered from a woman aged 18-35 years in good health.

J is TRBJ2-2 and V is TRBV5-1; D is perhaps TRBD2 (6 bases). The CDR3 extends over 14 amino acids. V shed 4 bases and J shed 8 bases, with 15 bases lying between them. Germline loops: CDR1 SGHRS, CDR2 YFSETQ. This CDR3 is CASSPGVANGELFF. The CDR3 DNA follows: TGCGCCAGCAGCCCGGGAGTTGCTAATGGGGAGCTGTTTTTT.

This clonotype was seen a handful of times. This sequence joins TRBV11-3 and TRBJ2-1; 9 bases align to TRBD2. V gave up 5 bases and J gave up 4 bases; unmatched junction bases: 9. Germline V gene sequence: CDR1 SGHNT, CDR2 YENEEA. This CDR3 spans 16 amino acids. The CDR3 region has the DNA TGTGCCAGCAGCCCGGGGTGGCTAGCGGGGTACAATGAGCAGTTCTTC. Translated, it gives CASSPGWLAGYNEQFF.

This clonotype was recorded at least ten times. V gene TRBV10-3 combines with J gene TRBJ2-7; D unclear. V gave up 3 bases and J gave up 2 bases, with 14 bases separating them. The CDR3 extends over 15 amino acids. Germline-derived CDR1 and CDR2 are ENHRY and SYGVKD. Written as DNA, the CDR3 is TGTGCCATCAGTGAAGAGCGTAACTCCCCCTACGAGCAGTACTTC. This codes for CAISEERNSPYEQYF.

J is TRBJ2-7 and V is TRBV7-2; 7 nucleotides agree with TRBD2. Germline V gene data show CDR1 as SGHTA and CDR2 as FQGNSA. CDR3 length: 15 residues. J gave up 5 bases and V 1 base, and 8 bases lay outside the gene matches. The CDR3 nucleotides are TGTGCCAGCAGCTTAGGACTAGCTCCTATTAACGAGCAGTACTTC. Translated, it gives CASSLGLAPINEQYF.

The J gene is TRBJ2-7, the V gene TRBV12-3 or TRBV12-4, with 11 bases matching TRBD1. The CDR3 consists of 16 residues. Unmatched junction bases numbered 7, after V lost 1 base and J lost 5 bases. CDR3: CASSLGRTGGFNEQYF. The CDR3, as DNA: TGTGCCAGCAGTTTAGGCAGGACAGGGGGCTTCAACGAGCAGTACTTC.

V and J are TRBV6-2 or TRBV6-3 and TRBJ2-5; D uncertain. Trimming took 6 bases from V and 1 from J, leaving 15 bases between them. This CDR3 contains 15 residues. The germline CDR1 and CDR2 sequences are MNHEY and SVGEGT. CDR3 sequence (DNA): TGTGCCAGCAGCCCCAACCGTTTGCCCCAAGAGACCCAGTACTTC. Protein sequence: CASSPNRLPQETQYF.

The rearrangement joins TRBV10-3 to TRBJ2-3, with D tentatively TRBD1 or TRBD2 (5 bases each). The ends were cut back, 5 bases at V and 2 bases at J, with 11 bases in the middle. This CDR3 comprises 14 residues. Germline loops: CDR1 ENHRY, CDR2 SYGVKD. The CDR3 bases are TGTGCCATCAGTTCCGGGGCTGCCACAGATACGCAGTATTTT. Its translation is CAISSGAATDTQYF.

The CDR3 sequence is CASSPAILNTGELFF. CDR3 DNA: TGTGCCAGCAGTCCAGCGATCCTGAACACCGGGGAGCTGTTTTTT. The chain joins TRBV6-2 or TRBV6-3 to TRBJ2-2, with no clear D. Trimming pared 5 bases from V and 1 base from J, leaving 11 bases between. The CDR3 runs 15 residues. Germline V gene sequence: CDR1 MNHEY, CDR2 SVGEGT.

This clonotype was seen many times. This rearrangement joins TRBV20-1 to TRBJ2-2, with 7 bases matching TRBD1. J gave up 6 bases and V 5 bases, and 9 bases lay outside the gene matches. Germline values: CDR1 DFQATT, CDR2 SNEGSKA (reference sequence). This CDR3 spans 14 amino acids. The DNA of the CDR3 is TGCAGTGCTGGCCCTGGGCAGGGGGCCGGGGAGCTGTTTTTT. Protein: CSAGPGQGAGELFF.

This clonotype was counted many times. The J gene is TRBJ1-1, the V gene TRBV3-1; D is uncertain. Germline V gives CDR1 LGHDT, CDR2 YNNKEL (reference sequence). Trimming removed 0 bases at V and 8 bases at J, with 10 bases between. The CDR3 extends over 13 amino acids. The CDR3 DNA reads as TGTGCCAGCAGCCAAGAAGTTGCGGAGGAAGCTTTCTTT. It is translated as CASSQEVAEEAFF.

This clonotype was detected many times. V is TRBV20-1 and J is TRBJ2-5; weak D call: TRBD1 (6 bases). The CDR3 runs to 14 residues. Germline loops: CDR1 DFQATT, CDR2 SNEGSKA (reference sequence). The ends were cut back, 2 bases at V and 4 bases at J, with 14 bases in the middle. This chain's CDR3 is CSARIGTNRETQYF. CDR3 DNA sequence: TGCAGTGCTAGAATCGGGACAAATAGAGAGACCCAGTACTTC.

This clonotype turned up a few times. This chain connects TRBV29-1 to TRBJ2-7, with D tentatively TRBD1 (6 bases). V lost 6 bases to trimming and J lost 2 bases, with 11 bases between them. The length of the CDR3 is 12 residues. Germline V CDR1 and CDR2: SQVTM, ANQGSEA. The CDR3, as DNA: TGCAGCGTCCGGGACACCACCTACGAGCAGTACTTC. This gives the protein CSVRDTTYEQYF.

The chain links TRBV12-3 or TRBV12-4 to TRBJ1-1; no clear D. Trimming pared 6 bases from V and 2 bases from J, leaving 19 bases between. CDR3 length equals 16 residues. DNA for the CDR3: TGTGCCAGCAGAGAAAGATGGACGGGGATTAACACTGAAGCTTTCTTT. Protein product: CASRERWTGINTEAFF.

This clonotype was seen repeatedly, ten times or more. The chain employs TRBV4-3 and TRBJ2-7; 9 bases are shared with TRBD1. The CDR3 runs to 15 residues. Germline V gene data show CDR1 as LGHNA and CDR2 as YSLEER. J was trimmed by 3 bases and V by 0 bases; bases with no gene match: 3. The CDR3 nucleotides read TGCGCCAGCAGCCAAGACCGACAGGGGGACTACGAGCAGTACTTC. As protein: CASSQDRQGDYEQYF.

The chain is built from TRBV7-3 and TRBJ2-7, with TRBD2 matching over 7 bases. Trimming removed 5 bases from V and 5 bases from J; junction bases left unmatched: 12. The CDR3 runs to 15 residues. The germline V gene has CDR1 SGHTA and CDR2 FQGTGA. Here the CDR3 reads CASSPGRQGGHEQYF. CDR3 nucleotides: TGTGCCAGCAGCCCCGGTCGGCAGGGAGGGCACGAGCAGTACTTC.

This chain joins TRBV6-5 and TRBJ1-1, with D hard to call. Looked up from germline, CDR1 is MNHEY and CDR2 is SVGAGI. V lost 2 bases and J lost 1, with 8 bases in between. This CDR3 spans 14 amino acids. The CDR3 sequence is CASSYETQNTEAFF. Here the CDR3 DNA reads TGTGCCAGCAGTTACGAGACACAGAACACTGAAGCTTTCTTT.

The J gene is TRBJ2-7, the V gene TRBV20-1; TRBD1 matches at 7 bases. Germline CDR1 reads DFQATT; CDR2 reads SNEGSKA (reference sequence). The CDR3 is 15 amino acids. V lost 4 bases, J lost 3 bases, and 12 bases stayed unmatched. CDR3 in amino acids: CSAKKPGQFVYEQYF. In DNA form, the CDR3 reads TGCAGTGCTAAAAAGCCGGGACAGTTTGTCTACGAGCAGTACTTC.

This clonotype was recorded at least ten times. V and J are TRBV6-2 or TRBV6-3 and TRBJ2-1; D is undetermined. Trimming stripped 6 bases from V and 5 bases from J, with 11 bases between. Germline V gives CDR1 MNHEY, CDR2 SVGEGT. The CDR3 length is 13 residues. The CDR3 reads CASSLDGNNEQFF. CDR3 DNA sequence: TGTGCCAGCAGCCTCGACGGAAACAATGAGCAGTTCTTC.

This clonotype has only a few counts. The gene calls are TRBV7-9 and TRBJ2-2; 10 bases fit TRBD2. Germline CDR1 is SEHNR and CDR2 is FQNEAQ (reference sequence). This CDR3 is built from 16 residues. The V gene end was trimmed by 2 bases and the J gene end by 3 bases; junction bases not matched to a gene: 3. Here the CDR3 DNA reads TGTGCCAGCAGCTTATTGAGCGGGGGGGACACCGGGGAGCTGTTTTTT. This encodes CASSLLSGGDTGELFF.

This clonotype appeared many times. The chain carries TRBV11-1 and TRBJ2-2; maybe TRBD1 (6 bases). The V and J ends lost 5 bases and 1 base respectively, with 23 bases between them. The CDR3 has 19 residues. Germline CDR1 and CDR2: SGHAT and FQDESV (reference sequence). This chain's CDR3 is CASSLRRSTGKRNTGELFF. CDR3 sequence (DNA): TGTGCCAGCAGCCTGAGGCGCTCTACAGGGAAAAGGAACACCGGGGAGCTGTTTTTT.

This clonotype was seen repeatedly, ten times or more. The CDR3 loop is CSARADRAGGLSSGNTIYF. For the CDR3, the DNA is TGCAGTGCTAGAGCTGACAGGGCGGGAGGCCTGAGCTCTGGAAACACCATATATTTT. This chain joins TRBV20-1 and TRBJ1-3; 7 bases match TRBD1. J was trimmed by 0 bases and V by 1 base; bases with no gene match: 15. This CDR3 is 19 amino acids long. Looked up from germline, CDR1 is DFQATT and CDR2 is SNEGSKA (reference sequence).